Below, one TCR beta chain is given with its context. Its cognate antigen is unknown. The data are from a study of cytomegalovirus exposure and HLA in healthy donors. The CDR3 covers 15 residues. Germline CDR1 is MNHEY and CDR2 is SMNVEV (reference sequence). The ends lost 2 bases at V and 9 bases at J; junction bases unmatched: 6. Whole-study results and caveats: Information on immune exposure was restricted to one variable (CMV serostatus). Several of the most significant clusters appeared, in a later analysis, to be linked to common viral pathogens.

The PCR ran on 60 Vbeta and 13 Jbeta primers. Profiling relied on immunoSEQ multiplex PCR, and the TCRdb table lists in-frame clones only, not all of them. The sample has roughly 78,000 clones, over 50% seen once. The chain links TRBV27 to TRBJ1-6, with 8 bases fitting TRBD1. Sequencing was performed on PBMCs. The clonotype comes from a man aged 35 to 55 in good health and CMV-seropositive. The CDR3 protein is CASSLGQGAGSPLHF. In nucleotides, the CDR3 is TGTGCCAGCAGTTTAGGTCAGGGGGCTGGTTCACCCCTCCACTTT.